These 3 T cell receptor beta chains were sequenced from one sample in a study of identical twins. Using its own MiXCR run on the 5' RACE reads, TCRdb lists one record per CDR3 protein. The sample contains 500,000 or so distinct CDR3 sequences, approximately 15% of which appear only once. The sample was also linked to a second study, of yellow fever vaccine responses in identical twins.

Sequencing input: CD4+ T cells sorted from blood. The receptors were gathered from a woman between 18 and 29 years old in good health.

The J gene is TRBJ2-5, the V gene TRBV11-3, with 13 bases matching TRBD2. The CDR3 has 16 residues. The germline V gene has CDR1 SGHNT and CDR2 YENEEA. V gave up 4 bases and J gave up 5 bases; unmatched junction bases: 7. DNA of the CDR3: TGTGCCAGCAGCTCCGGGACTAGCGGGATCCGGGAGACCCAGTACTTC. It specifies CASSSGTSGIRETQYF.

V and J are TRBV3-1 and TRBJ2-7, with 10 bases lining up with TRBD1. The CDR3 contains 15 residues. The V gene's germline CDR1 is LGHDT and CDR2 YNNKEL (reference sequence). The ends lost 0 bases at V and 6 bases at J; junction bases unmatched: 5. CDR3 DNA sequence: TGTGCCAGCAGCCAAGAGGGACAGGGGACGGTCGAGCAGTACTTC. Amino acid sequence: CASSQEGQGTVEQYF.

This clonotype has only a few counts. The CDR3 DNA reads TGTGCCAGCAGAGGCCACAGGGGCACCGGGGAGCTGTTTTTT. Residues: CASRGHRGTGELFF. The chain recombines TRBV6-1 with TRBJ2-2; 7 bases map to TRBD1. Germline trimming cut 6 bases from V and 4 bases from J; bases unmatched to any gene: 5. CDR3 size: 14 residues. Per the germline V gene, CDR1 is MNHNS and CDR2 is SASEGT.